Presented here are 29 T cell receptor beta chains from one specimen sequenced in a study of blood T cell repertoires in COVID-19. Clones were sequenced by immunoSEQ multiplex PCR, and TCRdb holds only the in-frame ones, with some missing. The table records approximately 290,000 clones, roughly nine tenths of them present only once. Source material: peripheral blood. These receptors were obtained from a woman in her thirties with COVID-19, enrolled during active disease.

The chain joins TRBV5-4 to TRBJ2-1; TRBD2 matches 8 bases. V was clipped by 4 bases and J by 0 bases; unmatched bases: 6. CDR3 size: 16 residues. Germline V gene data show CDR1 as SGHNT and CDR2 as YYREEE (reference sequence). Here the CDR3 reads CASSASGGASYNEQFF. CDR3 nucleotide sequence: TGTGCCAGCAGCGCATCCGGGGGGGCCTCCTACAATGAGCAGTTCTTC. The variable domain in full, completed from reference TRBV5-4 and TRBJ2-1, reads ETGVTQSPTHLIKTRGQQVTLRCSSQSGHNTVSWYQQALGQGPQFIFQYYREEENGRGNFPPRFSGLQFPNYSSELNVNALELDDSALYLCASSASGGASYNEQFFGPGTRLTVL.

This sequence joins TRBV5-6 and TRBJ2-2; 16 positions match TRBD2. Germline V gene data show CDR1 as SGHDT and CDR2 as YYEEEE. Trimming cost V 4 bases and J 7 bases; bases outside gene matches: 13. This CDR3 has 19 residues. The CDR3 bases are TGTGCCAGCAGCCCGGGACTAGCGGGAGGGCCGATCATTGTCGGGGAGCTGTTTTTT. Encoded protein: CASSPGLAGGPIIVGELFF.

V and J are TRBV5-1 and TRBJ1-2; a possible D gene is TRBD1 (5 bases). V lost 8 bases and J lost 6, with 8 bases in between. Germline CDR1 SGHRS, CDR2 YFSETQ. The CDR3 contains 10 residues. CDR3 protein: CARSTDGYTF. CDR3 in DNA: TGCGCCAGGTCGACAGATGGCTACACCTTC.

The V and J genes are TRBV7-9 and TRBJ2-5; D call uncertain. The CDR3 runs 13 residues. Germline loops: CDR1 SEHNR, CDR2 FQNEAQ (reference sequence). The V and J ends lost 2 bases and 4 bases respectively, with 8 bases between them. CDR3 coding DNA: TGTGCCAGCAGCTTAAGCGTGGGAGAGACCCAGTACTTC. Its protein product is CASSLSVGETQYF.

This clone has a handful of counts. This chain joins TRBV18 and TRBJ1-3; possibly TRBD1 for D (6 bases). The CDR3 is made up of 15 amino acids. Germline CDR1 KGHSH, CDR2 LQKENI. V dropped 3 bases and J dropped 2 bases, with 11 bases sitting between them. As DNA, the CDR3 is TGTGCCAGCTCACCCGCCGGGACAACTGGAAACACCATATATTTT. As protein: CASSPAGTTGNTIYF.

This clone was seen ten or more times. This chain links TRBV19 with TRBJ1-5; D unclear. Trimming took 5 bases from V and 6 from J, leaving 11 bases between them. CDR1 and CDR2 (germline): LNHDA, SQIVND (reference sequence). CDR3 length equals 13 residues. CDR3 DNA: TGTGCCAGTAGTGACCGGGTCACTCAGCCCCAGCATTTT. Amino acids: CASSDRVTQPQHF.

The V call is TRBV7-9, the J call TRBJ1-3; D is unclear. Germline-derived CDR1 and CDR2 are SEHNR and FQNEAQ (reference sequence). The CDR3 is 12 residues long. V was shortened by 3 bases and J by 9 bases, with 9 bases between the two germline ends. CDR3 coding DNA: TGTGCCAGCAGCTTTGAGGAAAGCACCATATATTTT. This encodes CASSFEESTIYF. The variable domain in full, with the rest retrieved from reference TRBV7-9 and TRBJ1-3, is DTGVSQNPRHKITKRGQNVTFRCDPISEHNRLYWYRQTLGQGPEFLTYFQNEAQLEKSRLLSDRFSAERPKGSFSTLEIQRTEQGDSAMYLCASSFEESTIYFGEGSWLTVV.

The V call is TRBV6-2 or TRBV6-3, the J call TRBJ2-7, with TRBD1 matching over 9 bases. The CDR3 runs 15 residues. Unmatched junction bases numbered 10, after V lost 4 bases and J lost 6 bases. Per germline, CDR1 MNHEY and CDR2 SVGEGT. CDR3 amino acids: CASSWRGQGWSEQYF. In DNA, the CDR3 is TGTGCCAGCAGTTGGAGGGGACAGGGATGGAGCGAGCAGTACTTC.

The V and J genes are TRBV9 and TRBJ1-1, with TRBD1 as a possible D gene (6 bases). Trimming left V 0 bases short and J 1 base short, with 13 bases between. This CDR3 spans 16 amino acids. Germline-derived CDR1 and CDR2 are SGDLS and YYNGEE. The CDR3 is CASSVETGLANTEAFF. The CDR3 nucleotides are TGTGCCAGCAGCGTAGAGACAGGCCTCGCGAACACTGAAGCTTTCTTT.

The chain carries TRBV4-1 and TRBJ1-3; 8 nucleotides align to TRBD1. V lost 1 base to trimming and J lost 0 bases; unmatched junction nucleotides: 2. In germline, CDR1 is MGHRA, CDR2 YSYEKL. The CDR3 loop spans 16 amino acids. The CDR3 DNA is TGCGCCAGCAGCCAAGGAGGGACAGGCTCTGGAAACACCATATATTTT. It yields the protein CASSQGGTGSGNTIYF.

This clone has just one count. The J gene is TRBJ2-1, the V gene TRBV3-1 (or the pseudogene TRBV3-2); 10 nucleotides agree with TRBD2. The CDR3 runs to 16 residues. The germline CDR1 and CDR2 sequences are LGHDT and YNNKEL (reference sequence). Losses at the gene ends were 3 bases for V and 8 bases for J; bases not matched to a gene: 10. In DNA, the CDR3 is TGTGCCAGCAGCCAGGCGAGCGGGAGGGCCATCGATGAGCAGTTCTTC. Translated: CASSQASGRAIDEQFF.

CDR3 nucleotides: TGTGCCAGCAGCCTCGGAGGGACAGTTTCTAACACTGAAGCTTTCTTT. It encodes CASSLGGTVSNTEAFF. The rearrangement links TRBV5-4 to TRBJ1-1; 7 positions match TRBD1. The CDR3 totals 16 residues. Trimming cost V 4 bases and J 2 bases; bases outside gene matches: 11. Per germline, CDR1 SGHNT and CDR2 YYREEE (reference sequence).

The gene calls are TRBV5-1 and TRBJ1-2; D is uncertain. With 0 bases removed from V and 7 bases from J, the gap between germline ends came to 13 bases. The CDR3 length is 14 residues. Germline-derived CDR1 and CDR2 are SGHRS and YFSETQ. The CDR3 DNA reads TGCGCCAGCAGCTTGGTAGTCGGTGAGGTTGGCTACACCTTC. Its translation is CASSLVVGEVGYTF.

J is TRBJ2-5 and V is TRBV5-1; D is unresolved. This CDR3 region has 12 residues. Germline loops: CDR1 SGHRS, CDR2 YFSETQ. Trimming removed 4 bases at V and 4 bases at J, with 8 bases between. This CDR3 is CASSPSGETQYF. The CDR3 region has the DNA TGCGCCAGCAGCCCGTCGGGAGAGACCCAGTACTTC.

In this sample, this clone turned up a few times. This chain joins TRBV5-1 and TRBJ1-1, with D possibly being TRBD1 (6 bases). V lost 4 bases and J 0 bases, leaving 31 bases between the germline ends. In germline, CDR1 is SGHRS, CDR2 YFSETQ. The CDR3 has 21 amino acids. The CDR3 here is CASSRKEYRDGGSPMNTEAFF. CDR3 nucleotide sequence: TGCGCCAGCAGCCGTAAGGAATACAGGGATGGGGGTTCTCCAATGAACACTGAAGCTTTCTTT.

J is TRBJ2-7 and V is TRBV9; D not certain. The CDR3 spans 16 residues. CDR1 and CDR2 from the germline V gene are SGDLS and YYNGEE. V lost 0 bases and J lost 0, with 13 bases in between. CDR3 protein: CASSVAAGLDSYEQYF. The CDR3 region has the DNA TGTGCCAGCAGCGTAGCTGCTGGCCTAGACTCCTACGAGCAGTACTTC.

This rearrangement joins TRBV6-5 to TRBJ1-1; D is undetermined. The CDR3 extends over 15 amino acids. Trimming took off 0 bases at V and 1 base at J, with 9 bases between the two ends. Germline-derived CDR1 and CDR2 are MNHEY and SVGAGI. The CDR3 region is CASSYSRRQNTEAFF. DNA for the CDR3: TGTGCCAGCAGTTACTCGAGGCGGCAGAACACTGAAGCTTTCTTT.

In nucleotides, the CDR3 is TGTGCCAGCAGTGAATTCACTAGCGGGAGGGGTACGCAGTATTTT. This sequence encodes CASSEFTSGRGTQYF. The chain links TRBV25-1 to TRBJ2-3; 13 bases are a match to TRBD2. CDR1 and CDR2 (germline): MGHDK, SYGVNS. CDR3 length equals 15 residues. V trimming: 1 base; J trimming: 8 bases; junction bases outside the gene matches: 3.

The chain links TRBV18 to TRBJ2-5; D not certain. V gave up 4 bases and J gave up 2 bases, with 11 bases separating them. The CDR3 sequence is 14 residues long. Germline lookup yields CDR1 KGHSH and CDR2 LQKENI. The CDR3 sequence is CASSRADLQETQYF. CDR3 DNA: TGTGCCAGCTCACGAGCTGATTTGCAAGAGACCCAGTACTTC.

This clone was seen at least ten times. The gene calls are TRBV2 and TRBJ2-5, with 8 nucleotides matching TRBD1. Germline V gene lookup returns CDR1 SNHLY and CDR2 FYNNEI. The CDR3 runs 12 residues. Trimming removed 7 bases from V and 5 bases from J; junction bases left unmatched: 3. CDR3 sequence: CASTWDRETQYF. CDR3 DNA: TGTGCCAGCACCTGGGACAGGGAGACCCAGTACTTC.

V usage is TRBV10-1 and J usage is TRBJ1-1; TRBD1 is a possible D gene (6 bases). The ends were cut back, 4 bases at V and 4 bases at J, with 10 bases in the middle. Germline CDR1 reads WNHNN; CDR2 reads SYGVQD (reference sequence). The length of the CDR3 is 13 residues. CDR3 sequence: CASSGGPSTEAFF. CDR3 coding DNA: TGCGCCAGCAGTGGGGGGCCGAGCACTGAAGCTTTCTTT.

The gene calls are TRBV7-8 and TRBJ2-1, with D perhaps matching TRBD1 (5 bases). This CDR3 comprises 15 residues. From germline, CDR1 is SGHVS and CDR2 FQNEAQ. The V end lost 8 bases, the J end lost 0 bases, and 14 bases lay between the germline ends. CDR3 protein: CASADTSSSYNEQFF. Written as DNA, the CDR3 is TGTGCCAGCGCGGACACCTCGAGCTCCTACAATGAGCAGTTCTTC.

The chain recombines TRBV6-2 or TRBV6-3 with TRBJ2-7, with TRBD2 matching 8 bases. V lost 2 bases to trimming and J lost 1 base; unmatched junction nucleotides: 13. This CDR3 contains 18 residues. Germline-derived CDR1 and CDR2 are MNHEY and SVGEGT. The CDR3 is CASSYRTAGGLLSYEQYF. DNA for the CDR3: TGTGCCAGCAGTTACCGCACTGCGGGAGGTCTATTATCCTACGAGCAGTACTTC.

This rearrangement joins TRBV6-2 or TRBV6-3 to TRBJ1-4; 8 bases line up with TRBD1. Per germline, CDR1 MNHEY and CDR2 SVGEGT. V shed 4 bases, J shed 13 bases, and the junction held 5 bases outside the gene matches. The CDR3 runs to 12 residues. Here the CDR3 reads CASSFRTGPLFF. The CDR3 nucleotides read TGTGCCAGCAGTTTCCGGACAGGGCCACTGTTTTTT.

With regard to this clone: Because the CDR3's place on the DNA is in doubt, the DNA is left out and the CDR3 is given as listed by TCRdb. V gene TRBV2 combines with J gene TRBJ2-7; TRBD2, the table's D call, lacks a check against the DNA. The germline V gene has CDR1 SNHLY and CDR2 FYNNEI. Ends included, the CDR3 has 16 residues. The CDR3 spells CASSTSGLAGEYEQYF.

J is TRBJ1-1 and V is TRBV5-1; D call uncertain. This CDR3 has 13 amino acids. The germline V and J ends were trimmed by 0 bases and 4 bases, with 7 bases remaining between them. In germline, CDR1 is SGHRS, CDR2 YFSETQ. CDR3 bases: TGCGCCAGCAGCTTGGTGAGTTCCACTGAAGCTTTCTTT. Translation: CASSLVSSTEAFF.

This chain joins TRBV4-1 and TRBJ1-1; tentative D call: TRBD1 (5 bases). Germline assignment: CDR1 MGHRA and CDR2 YSYEKL. The V end lost 1 base, the J end lost 6 bases, and 12 bases lay between the germline ends. The CDR3 runs to 14 residues. The CDR3 DNA sequence: TGCGCCAGCAGCCAAGCGCGGGGGTTGGCTGAAGCTTTCTTT. Protein product: CASSQARGLAEAFF.

The chain couples TRBV5-1 to TRBJ2-1, with 9 bases matching TRBD2. CDR1 is SGHRS, CDR2 YFSETQ, per germline. The CDR3 is made up of 23 amino acids. Trimming removed 0 bases from V and 0 bases from J; junction bases left unmatched: 22. The CDR3 DNA reads as TGCGCCAGCAGCTTGGCCACCTCCCGAGGGGGTCGACTAGCGGACTACTCCTACAATGAGCAGTTCTTC. Residues: CASSLATSRGGRLADYSYNEQFF.

The V and J genes are TRBV19 and TRBJ2-5; TRBD1 is a possible D gene (5 bases). This CDR3 region has 15 residues. Germline assignment: CDR1 LNHDA and CDR2 SQIVND (reference sequence). V lost 4 bases and J 1 base, leaving 13 bases between the germline ends. CDR3 region: CASSTKGSFQETQYF. In DNA, the CDR3 is TGTGCCAGTAGTACTAAGGGGTCTTTCCAAGAGACCCAGTACTTC.